This T cell receptor beta chain derives from a study of blood T cell repertoires in COVID-19. The table came from immunoSEQ multiplex PCR; TCRdb's copy has only in-frame clones and leaves some out. The sample records fewer than 100,000 clones, about 93% being singletons. Sequenced input: peripheral blood. The receptor's source is an elderly woman with acute or convalescent COVID-19.

The CDR3 reads CASSAGGSTDTQYF. Written as DNA, the CDR3 is TGCGCCAGCAGCGCGGGGGGTTCCACAGATACGCAGTATTTT. The rearrangement uses TRBV5-1 and TRBJ2-3; TRBD2 agrees at 8 bases. Germline CDR1 and CDR2: SGHRS and YFSETQ. The CDR3 sequence is 14 residues long. J gave up 2 bases and V 4 bases, and 3 bases lay outside the gene matches.